The table lists the clone carrying this T cell receptor beta chain with a count of one. Antigen specificity is unknown. This sample stems from a study of blood T cells in healthy people across ages. Sample-barcoded 5' priming and a J-beta primer mix drove a second PCR of roughly 6 to 12 cycles. TCRdb re-called the 5' RACE reads with MiXCR, one entry per CDR3 protein. The top ten clones hold about 20% of a sample with 700,000 to 950,000 distinct CDR3 sequences, nearly 60% of them seen once. This CDR3 region has 14 residues. The germline V gene has CDR1 GTSNPN and CDR2 SVGIG (reference sequence). V dropped 1 base and J dropped 8 bases, with 12 bases sitting between them. Overall study results and limits: Long-lived donors exceeded aged donors in naive CD4+ cells and diversity. PBMCs were not sorted, which prevented a conclusive comparison of naive versus antigen-experienced cells. A strong correlation was seen between TCR beta diversity and naive T cell percentage. Getting older went along with TCR beta diversity per million T cells dropping roughly linearly.

The clonotype originates from a young man in good health. This chain connects TRBV30 to TRBJ1-6, with D possibly matching TRBD1 (6 bases). Specimen: blood. CDR3 residues: CAWSAGARDSPLHF. As DNA, the CDR3 is TGTGCCTGGAGTGCGGGGGCCCGAGATTCACCCCTCCACTTT.